This TCR beta chain was sequenced during a study of T cells after somatic rescue of genetic block. The CDR3 contains 16 residues. The V gene lost 9 bases and the J gene lost 6 bases, with 28 bases spanning the gap. Germline-derived CDR1 and CDR2 are SGHDT and YYEEEE. Only in-frame clones appear in the TCRdb table, and some are missing; sequencing was by immunoSEQ multiplex PCR. The sample includes some 67,000 clones, under 95% of them seen just once. The receptor was derived from a man aged 35-49 years. Material for sequencing was peripheral blood mononuclear cells (PBMCs). The V and J genes are TRBV5-6 and TRBJ2-7; unclear D gene. The chain's CDR3 is CANPLIEPGKTSEQYF. In nucleotides, the CDR3 is TGTGCCAACCCCCTGATTGAGCCAGGTAAGACTTCCGAGCAGTACTTC.